This TCR beta chain was captured in a study of cytomegalovirus exposure and HLA in healthy donors. This table comes from immunoSEQ multiplex PCR, and its TCRdb copy is limited to in-frame clones, with some not included. Of roughly 200,000 clones listed, about 81% were seen once; the top ten hold around 1.2%. Germline loops: CDR1 SGHVS, CDR2 FQNEAQ. This CDR3 is built from 14 residues. V lost 5 bases, J lost 1 base, and 4 bases stayed unmatched. Regarding the study as a whole: It was confirmed in vitro that a few of the CMV-associated chains were specific for CMV antigens.

With respect to this clone: Its antigen remains unidentified.

The chain is built from TRBV7-8 and TRBJ2-7; 8 bases are a match to TRBD1. The sequenced material came from PBMCs. The sequence was obtained from a woman aged 25 to 45 in good health and CMV-seronegative. In DNA form, the CDR3 reads TGTGCCAGCAGCCCCTGGACAGGGTCCTACGAGCAGTACTTC. Translating it yields CASSPWTGSYEQYF. The complete variable domain, with remaining parts taken from reference TRBV7-8 and TRBJ2-7, reads GAGVSQSPRYKVAKRGQDVALRCDPISGHVSLFWYQQALGQGPEFLTYFQNEAQLDKSGLPSDRFFAERPEGSVSTLKIQRTQQEDSAVYLCASSPWTGSYEQYFGPGTRLTVT.